This T cell receptor (beta chain) was sequenced for a study of control samples from healthy donors and cancer patients. Here immunoSEQ multiplex PCR was the method, and the copy in TCRdb shows in-frame clones only, minus some. The profile shows roughly 400,000 clones, 80% to 95% of them singletons. The CDR3 loop spans 14 amino acids. Germline CDR1 is GTSNPN and CDR2 is SVGIG (reference sequence). V was trimmed by 0 bases and J by 4 bases, leaving 11 bases between them. This sequence joins TRBV30 and TRBJ2-3, with D possibly matching TRBD1 (6 bases). Specimen: PBMCs. This TCR came from a man aged 40-49 years with head and neck cancer. The CDR3 DNA follows: TGTGCCTGGAGTGTACTCAGGGGCGCAGATACGCAGTATTTT. Translating gives CAWSVLRGADTQYF. The whole variable domain, remainder taken from reference TRBV30 and TRBJ2-3, is SQTIHQWPATLVQPVGSPLSLECTVEGTSNPNLYWYRQAAGRGLQLLFYSVGIGQISSEVPQNLSASRPQDRQFILSSKKLLLSDSGFYLCAWSVLRGADTQYFGPGTRLTVL.